This T cell receptor (beta chain) is drawn from a study of T-cell reconstitution after alpha-beta-depleted transplantation in children. Study observations and caveats: Reports say that about two months after transplant, the alpha-beta T cells came out of several hundred graft clones that had expanded. TCRbeta diversity was high at day 60 in some patients (a result of surviving recipient T cells and thymic progenitors). Newly produced T cells mostly provided counts and TCRbeta diversity after one year, as hyperexpanded clones declined.

This clonotype appeared a few times. Its specificity is unknown. Preparing the TCRbeta library involved the use of unique molecular identifiers. TCRdb reprocessed the PCR reads with MiXCR, giving one entry per CDR3 protein. The data hold some 290,000 distinct CDR3 sequences, with more than 20% observed a single time. The TCR was taken from a male patient between 10 and 17 years old who had a stem cell transplant for acute lymphoblastic leukemia, so the T cells may come from the graft donor. The sample here was PBMCs, mostly from graft donor cells, taken 180 days after TCRalphabeta/CD19-depleted stem cell transplant.

CDR3 sequence: CASSSGQGRETQYF. CDR3 sequence (DNA): TGTGCCAGCAGCTCCGGACAGGGAAGAGAGACCCAGTACTTC. The chain has TRBV25-1 and TRBJ2-5; 8 nucleotides align to TRBD1. The germline gives CDR1 MGHDK, CDR2 SYGVNS. J was trimmed by 4 bases and V by 6 bases; bases with no gene match: 7. The CDR3 has 14 residues.